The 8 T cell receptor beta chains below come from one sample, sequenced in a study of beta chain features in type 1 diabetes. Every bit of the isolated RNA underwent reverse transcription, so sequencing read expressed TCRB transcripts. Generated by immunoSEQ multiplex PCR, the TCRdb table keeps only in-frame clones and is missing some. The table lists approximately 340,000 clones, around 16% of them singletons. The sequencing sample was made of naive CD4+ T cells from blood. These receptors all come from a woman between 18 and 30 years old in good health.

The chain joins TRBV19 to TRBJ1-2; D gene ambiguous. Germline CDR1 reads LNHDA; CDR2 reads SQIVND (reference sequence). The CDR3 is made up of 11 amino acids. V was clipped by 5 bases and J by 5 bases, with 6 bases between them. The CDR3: CASSSRYGYTF. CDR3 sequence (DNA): TGTGCCAGTAGTTCCAGATATGGCTACACCTTC.

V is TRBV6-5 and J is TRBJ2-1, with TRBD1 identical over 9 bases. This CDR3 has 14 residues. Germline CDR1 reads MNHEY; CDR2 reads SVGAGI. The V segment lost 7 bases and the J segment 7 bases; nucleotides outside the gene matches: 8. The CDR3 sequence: CASTSGTGRNEQFF. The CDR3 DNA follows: TGTGCCAGCACCTCCGGGACAGGGAGGAATGAGCAGTTCTTC.

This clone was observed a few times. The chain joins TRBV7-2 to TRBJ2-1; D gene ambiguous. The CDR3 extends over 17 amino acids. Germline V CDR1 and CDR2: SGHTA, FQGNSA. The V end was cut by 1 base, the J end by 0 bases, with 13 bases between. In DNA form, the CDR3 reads TGTGCCAGCAGCTTAGGGGCTACGAGTCGCTCCTACAATGAGCAGTTCTTC. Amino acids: CASSLGATSRSYNEQFF.

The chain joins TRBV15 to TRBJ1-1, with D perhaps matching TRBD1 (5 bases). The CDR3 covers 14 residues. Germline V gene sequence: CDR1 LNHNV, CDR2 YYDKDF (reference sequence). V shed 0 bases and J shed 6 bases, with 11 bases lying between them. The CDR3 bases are TGTGCCACCAGCAGAGATTTGGGGGGTCCTGAAGCTTTCTTT. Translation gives CATSRDLGGPEAFF.

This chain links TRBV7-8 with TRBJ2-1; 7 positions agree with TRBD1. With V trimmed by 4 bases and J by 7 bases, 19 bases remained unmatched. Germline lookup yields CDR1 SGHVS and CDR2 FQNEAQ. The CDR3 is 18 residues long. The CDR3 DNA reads TGTGCCAGCAGCTCCAGGGGGTCCGGGACAGTCATTATGAATGAGCAGTTCTTC. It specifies CASSSRGSGTVIMNEQFF.

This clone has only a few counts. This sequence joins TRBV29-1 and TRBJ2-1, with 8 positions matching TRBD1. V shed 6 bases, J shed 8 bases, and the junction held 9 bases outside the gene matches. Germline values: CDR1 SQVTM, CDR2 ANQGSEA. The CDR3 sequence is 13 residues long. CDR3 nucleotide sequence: TGCAGCGTCCTCGGACAGGGTAAAGATGAGCAGTTCTTC. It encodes CSVLGQGKDEQFF.

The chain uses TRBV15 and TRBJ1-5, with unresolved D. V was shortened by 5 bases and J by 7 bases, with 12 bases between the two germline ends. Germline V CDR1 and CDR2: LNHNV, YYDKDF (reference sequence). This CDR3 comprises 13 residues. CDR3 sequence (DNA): TGTGCCACCAGCCGGACCGGGGTGCAGCCCCAGCATTTT. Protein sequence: CATSRTGVQPQHF.

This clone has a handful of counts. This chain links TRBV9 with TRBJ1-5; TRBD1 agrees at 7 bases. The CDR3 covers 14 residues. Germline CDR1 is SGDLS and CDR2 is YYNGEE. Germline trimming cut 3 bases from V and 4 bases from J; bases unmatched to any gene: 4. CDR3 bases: TGTGCCAGCAGCGGGGGACAGCTAAATCAGCCCCAGCATTTT. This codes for CASSGGQLNQPQHF.